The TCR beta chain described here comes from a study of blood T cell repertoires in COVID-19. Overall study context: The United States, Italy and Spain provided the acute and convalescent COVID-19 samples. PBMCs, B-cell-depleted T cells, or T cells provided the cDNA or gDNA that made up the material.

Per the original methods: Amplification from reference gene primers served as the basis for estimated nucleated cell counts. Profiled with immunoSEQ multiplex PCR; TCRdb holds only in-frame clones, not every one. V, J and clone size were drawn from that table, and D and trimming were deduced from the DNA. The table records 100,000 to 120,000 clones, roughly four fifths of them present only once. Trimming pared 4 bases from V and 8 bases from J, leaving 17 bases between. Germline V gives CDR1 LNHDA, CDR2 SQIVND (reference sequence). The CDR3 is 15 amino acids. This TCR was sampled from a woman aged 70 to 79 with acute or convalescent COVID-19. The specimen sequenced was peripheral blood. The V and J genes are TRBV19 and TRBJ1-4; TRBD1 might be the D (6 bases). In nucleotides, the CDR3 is TGTGCCAGTAGTACCAGGGGAACATGGAGCGAAAAACTGTTTTTT. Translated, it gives CASSTRGTWSEKLFF.